This T cell receptor beta chain stems from a study of OX40 agonist ivuxolimab in advanced cancers. Study-level background: A history of anti-PD-1, anti-PD-L1 or anti-CTLA-4 therapy was acceptable, and roughly 40% had some. Broader study findings: Doses of 0.1 to 3.0 mg/kg were accompanied by clonal expansion of CD4+ and CD8+ blood T cells by week 6.

Measured with immunoSEQ multiplex PCR; TCRdb has only the in-frame clones, and not every one. The sample yields about 99,000 clones, more than 95% seen once. In regard to this clone: The antigen is unknown.

V lost 4 bases, J lost 6 bases, and 10 bases lay in between. Germline CDR1 is WSHSY and CDR2 is SAAADI. This CDR3 region has 13 residues. Autoimmune disease history or systemic immunosuppression excluded patients. The chain recombines TRBV10-2 with TRBJ1-5; D not resolved. The sequence came from an adult with an advanced solid tumor such as melanoma, head and neck, liver or kidney cancer. The source was CD4+ or CD8+ T cells sorted from blood, collected in a trial of the OX40 agonist ivuxolimab. This CDR3 reads CASSVSWGQPQHF. CDR3 DNA sequence: TGCGCCAGCAGTGTAAGTTGGGGTCAGCCCCAGCATTTT.